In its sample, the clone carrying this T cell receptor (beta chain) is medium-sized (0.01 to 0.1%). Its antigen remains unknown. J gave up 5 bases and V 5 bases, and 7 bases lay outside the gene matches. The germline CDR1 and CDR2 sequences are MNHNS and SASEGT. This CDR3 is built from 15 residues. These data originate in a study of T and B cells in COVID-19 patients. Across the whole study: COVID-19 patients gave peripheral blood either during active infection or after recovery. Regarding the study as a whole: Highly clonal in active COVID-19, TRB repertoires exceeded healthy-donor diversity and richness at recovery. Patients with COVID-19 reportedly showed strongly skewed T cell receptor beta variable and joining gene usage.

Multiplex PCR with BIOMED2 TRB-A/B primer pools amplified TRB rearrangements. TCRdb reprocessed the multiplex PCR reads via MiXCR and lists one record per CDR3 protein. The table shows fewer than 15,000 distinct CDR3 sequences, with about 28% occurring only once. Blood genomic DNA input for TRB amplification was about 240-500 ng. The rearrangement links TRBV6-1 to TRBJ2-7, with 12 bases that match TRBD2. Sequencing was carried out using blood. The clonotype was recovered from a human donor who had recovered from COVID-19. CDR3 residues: CASSFRLAGVDEQYF. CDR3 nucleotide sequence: TGTGCCAGCAGTTTTCGACTAGCGGGAGTTGACGAGCAGTACTTC.